This is a list of T cell receptor beta chains from one sample in a study of human T cells and chemical hapten exposure. TCRdb re-analysed the RACE reads in MiXCR, keeping a single row per CDR3 protein. Among approximately 160,000 distinct CDR3 sequences listed, around 30% were seen once. The sequenced sample was whole blood, obtained in connection with sensitization to the hapten diphenylcyclopropenone (DPC). Every receptor here comes from a woman aged 18-29 years with alopecia areata. Some clones in this sample may be carry-over from other donors' samples. Both conserved end residues are part of each CDR3. Each record gives: J gene, V gene, D gene, clone size, CDR3 protein, CDR3 DNA. A D gene is named only where the DNA matches it firmly. Size is stated for part of the rows, as once, few or many counts, or as a class when the clone is expanded.

j_gene: TRBJ1-5
v_gene: TRBV20-1
d_gene: .
abundance: .
CDR3aa: CSARGHVSNQPQHF
CDR3nt: TGCAGTGCTAGAGGGCACGTTAGCAATCAGCCCCAGCATTTT

j_gene: TRBJ2-3
v_gene: TRBV6-9
d_gene: TRBD2
abundance: .
CDR3aa: CASSPHAGVPTDTQYF
CDR3nt: TGTGCCAGCAGCCCCCATGCGGGGGTCCCCACAGATACGCAGTATTTT

j_gene: TRBJ2-7
v_gene: TRBV7-2
d_gene: .
abundance: .
CDR3aa: CATRNTGTAYEQYF
CDR3nt: TGTGCCACGAGAAACACCGGGACTGCCTACGAGCAGTACTTC

j_gene: TRBJ1-1
v_gene: TRBV29-1
d_gene: .
abundance: .
CDR3aa: CSVEDQGGNTEAFF
CDR3nt: TGCAGCGTTGAAGATCAGGGCGGGAACACTGAAGCTTTCTTT

j_gene: TRBJ2-3
v_gene: TRBV29-1
d_gene: TRBD2
abundance: .
CDR3aa: CSAPLAGHTDTQYF
CDR3nt: TGCAGCGCTCCGTTAGCGGGCCACACAGATACGCAGTATTTT

j_gene: TRBJ2-7
v_gene: TRBV4-3
d_gene: TRBD2
abundance: few
CDR3aa: CASSQGSSGSDEQYF
CDR3nt: TGCGCCAGCAGCCAAGGCTCTAGCGGGAGTGACGAGCAGTACTTC

j_gene: TRBJ2-2
v_gene: TRBV29-1
d_gene: TRBD2
abundance: .
CDR3aa: CSVEEGSGRAVTGELFF
CDR3nt: TGCAGCGTTGAAGAGGGTAGCGGGAGGGCCGTCACCGGGGAGCTGTTTTTT

j_gene: TRBJ2-2
v_gene: TRBV24-1
d_gene: .
abundance: .
CDR3aa: CATTDTGPSGELFF
CDR3nt: TGTGCCACCACCGACACGGGACCCTCCGGGGAGCTGTTTTTT

j_gene: TRBJ1-2
v_gene: TRBV20-1
d_gene: .
abundance: many
CDR3aa: CSVPDGYTF
CDR3nt: TGCAGTGTTCCTGATGGCTACACCTTC

j_gene: TRBJ2-7
v_gene: TRBV4-2
d_gene: TRBD1
abundance: .
CDR3aa: CASSQGTGVGQYF
CDR3nt: TGTGCCAGCAGCCAAGGGACAGGGGTTGGGCAGTACTTC

j_gene: TRBJ2-4
v_gene: TRBV25-1
d_gene: TRBD2
abundance: few
CDR3aa: CASSDRGGEAYF
CDR3nt: TGTGCCAGCAGTGATCGGGGGGGAGAGGCGTACTTC

j_gene: TRBJ2-7
v_gene: TRBV30
d_gene: .
abundance: .
CDR3aa: CAWSSASYEQYF
CDR3nt: TGTGCCTGGAGTTCGGCCTCCTACGAGCAGTACTTC

j_gene: TRBJ2-2
v_gene: TRBV7-6
d_gene: .
abundance: few
CDR3aa: CASSLPGAPNTGELFF
CDR3nt: TGTGCCAGCAGCTTACCTGGGGCCCCGAACACCGGGGAGCTGTTTTTT

j_gene: TRBJ1-1
v_gene: TRBV11-1
d_gene: .
abundance: few
CDR3aa: CASSLRGDNTEAFF
CDR3nt: TGTGCCAGCAGCTTAAGAGGGGACAACACTGAAGCTTTCTTT

j_gene: TRBJ2-7
v_gene: TRBV3-1
d_gene: .
abundance: few
CDR3aa: CASSPTWGVDEQYF
CDR3nt: TGTGCCAGCAGCCCTACCTGGGGAGTCGACGAGCAGTACTTC

j_gene: TRBJ2-1
v_gene: TRBV7-8
d_gene: TRBD2
abundance: few
CDR3aa: CASRDPGLAGQSSYNEQFF
CDR3nt: TGTGCCAGCAGGGACCCGGGACTAGCGGGACAGAGCTCCTACAATGAGCAGTTCTTC

j_gene: TRBJ2-7
v_gene: TRBV7-9
d_gene: TRBD1
abundance: .
CDR3aa: CASRADRVGYEQYF
CDR3nt: TGTGCCAGCAGAGCGGACAGGGTTGGGTACGAGCAGTACTTC

j_gene: TRBJ1-1
v_gene: TRBV5-1
d_gene: .
abundance: .
CDR3aa: CASSLAGGSTEAFF
CDR3nt: TGCGCCAGCAGCTTGGCCGGGGGGTCCACTGAAGCTTTCTTT

j_gene: TRBJ2-7
v_gene: TRBV20-1
d_gene: .
abundance: few
CDR3aa: CSAAEGTKDEQYF
CDR3nt: TGCAGTGCCGCGGAGGGGACAAAGGACGAGCAGTACTTC

j_gene: TRBJ2-7
v_gene: TRBV7-8
d_gene: .
abundance: .
CDR3aa: CASSPLPVKYEQYF
CDR3nt: TGTGCCAGCAGCCCCCTCCCCGTTAAATACGAGCAGTACTTC

j_gene: TRBJ2-1
v_gene: TRBV30
d_gene: TRBD2
abundance: few
CDR3aa: CAWSVGAGSNEQFF
CDR3nt: TGTGCCTGGAGTGTTGGAGCGGGAAGTAATGAGCAGTTCTTC

j_gene: TRBJ2-2
v_gene: TRBV7-2
d_gene: .
abundance: .
CDR3aa: CASSLRRQNTGELFF
CDR3nt: TGTGCCAGCAGCTTAAGACGGCAGAACACCGGGGAGCTGTTTTTT

j_gene: TRBJ1-1
v_gene: TRBV6-2/TRBV6-3
d_gene: .
abundance: .
CDR3aa: CASTQWGAAFF
CDR3nt: TGTGCCAGCACCCAATGGGGGGCTGCTTTCTTT

j_gene: TRBJ1-2
v_gene: TRBV20-1
d_gene: .
abundance: once
CDR3aa: CSARHGDYGYTF
CDR3nt: TGCAGTGCTAGGCACGGGGACTATGGCTACACCTTC

j_gene: TRBJ1-1
v_gene: TRBV9
d_gene: TRBD1
abundance: once
CDR3aa: CASSVGDRDTEAFF
CDR3nt: TGTGCCAGCAGCGTAGGCGACAGGGATACTGAAGCTTTCTTT

j_gene: TRBJ2-1
v_gene: TRBV29-1
d_gene: TRBD1
abundance: .
CDR3aa: CSVAGTEYNEQFF
CDR3nt: TGCAGCGTGGCCGGGACAGAATACAATGAGCAGTTCTTC

j_gene: TRBJ1-5
v_gene: TRBV4-2
d_gene: .
abundance: few
CDR3aa: CASSRQGGDQPQHF
CDR3nt: TGTGCCAGCAGCCGTCAGGGAGGGGATCAGCCCCAGCATTTT

j_gene: TRBJ2-1
v_gene: TRBV12-3/TRBV12-4
d_gene: .
abundance: .
CDR3aa: CASRHGQIANYNEQFF
CDR3nt: TGTGCCAGCAGACACGGACAAATAGCTAACTACAATGAGCAGTTCTTC

j_gene: TRBJ2-7
v_gene: TRBV13
d_gene: TRBD1
abundance: .
CDR3aa: CASSLDRDRVDEQYF
CDR3nt: TGTGCCAGCAGCTTAGACCGGGACAGGGTGGACGAGCAGTACTTC

j_gene: TRBJ1-1
v_gene: TRBV29-1
d_gene: TRBD1
abundance: .
CDR3aa: CSVRGQGNTEAFF
CDR3nt: TGCAGCGTTAGGGGACAGGGGAACACTGAAGCTTTCTTT

j_gene: TRBJ2-7
v_gene: TRBV20-1
d_gene: .
abundance: .
CDR3aa: CSARDRSPEQYF
CDR3nt: TGCAGTGCTAGAGATAGGTCTCCCGAGCAGTACTTC

j_gene: TRBJ2-1
v_gene: TRBV12-3/TRBV12-4
d_gene: .
abundance: .
CDR3aa: CASSFLLSGLYEQFF
CDR3nt: TGTGCCAGCAGTTTCCTCCTATCCGGGTTGTATGAGCAGTTCTTC

j_gene: TRBJ1-5
v_gene: TRBV29-1
d_gene: TRBD1
abundance: few
CDR3aa: CSASGTDQPQHF
CDR3nt: TGCAGCGCCTCCGGGACAGATCAGCCCCAGCATTTT

j_gene: TRBJ2-3
v_gene: TRBV4-2
d_gene: .
abundance: once
CDR3aa: CASTGQEGDTQYF
CDR3nt: TGTGCCAGTACAGGACAGGAGGGGGATACGCAGTATTTT

j_gene: TRBJ2-1
v_gene: TRBV29-1
d_gene: .
abundance: .
CDR3aa: CSVGDVEQFF
CDR3nt: TGCAGCGTTGGGGATGTTGAGCAGTTCTTC

j_gene: TRBJ1-2
v_gene: TRBV9
d_gene: .
abundance: few
CDR3aa: CASSRQGAIYTF
CDR3nt: TGTGCCAGCTCCCGCCAGGGCGCGATCTACACCTTC

j_gene: TRBJ1-6
v_gene: TRBV20-1
d_gene: .
abundance: .
CDR3aa: CSASPRLDNSPLHF
CDR3nt: TGCAGTGCTAGCCCCAGGCTAGATAATTCACCCCTCCACTTT

j_gene: TRBJ2-7
v_gene: TRBV7-9
d_gene: .
abundance: .
CDR3aa: CASSLVQGPSYEQYF
CDR3nt: TGTGCCAGCAGCTTAGTCCAGGGGCCCTCCTACGAGCAGTACTTC

j_gene: TRBJ1-1
v_gene: TRBV9
d_gene: .
abundance: few
CDR3aa: CASSVGGATEAFF
CDR3nt: TGTGCCAGCAGCGTAGGGGGTGCCACTGAAGCTTTCTTT

j_gene: TRBJ2-7
v_gene: TRBV6-5
d_gene: .
abundance: .
CDR3aa: CASSYNTPRGEQYF
CDR3nt: TGTGCCAGCAGTTACAATACCCCTCGGGGCGAGCAGTACTTC

j_gene: TRBJ2-2
v_gene: TRBV9
d_gene: TRBD1
abundance: .
CDR3aa: CASSVATWGQGKDTGELFF
CDR3nt: TGTGCCAGCAGCGTAGCTACTTGGGGACAGGGGAAGGACACCGGGGAGCTGTTTTTT

j_gene: TRBJ2-7
v_gene: TRBV5-1
d_gene: .
abundance: .
CDR3aa: CASSRTGSEQYF
CDR3nt: TGCGCCAGCAGTCGTACAGGGAGCGAGCAGTACTTC

j_gene: TRBJ1-2
v_gene: TRBV12-3/TRBV12-4
d_gene: TRBD1
abundance: .
CDR3aa: CASSRPGQGARGGYTF
CDR3nt: TGTGCCAGCAGCCGGCCGGGACAGGGGGCGCGAGGTGGCTACACCTTC

j_gene: TRBJ1-2
v_gene: TRBV20-1
d_gene: .
abundance: .
CDR3aa: CSARDFARGDYGYTF
CDR3nt: TGCAGTGCTAGAGATTTTGCGAGAGGGGACTATGGCTACACCTTC

j_gene: TRBJ1-5
v_gene: TRBV29-1
d_gene: .
abundance: few
CDR3aa: CSVGDRVNQPQHF
CDR3nt: TGCAGCGTGGGGGACCGAGTAAATCAGCCCCAGCATTTT

j_gene: TRBJ1-5
v_gene: TRBV14
d_gene: TRBD1
abundance: many
CDR3aa: CASSQVRRDRLSNQPQHF
CDR3nt: TGTGCCAGCAGCCAAGTAAGGAGGGACAGGCTCTCCAATCAGCCCCAGCATTTT

j_gene: TRBJ2-1
v_gene: TRBV4-2
d_gene: TRBD2
abundance: few
CDR3aa: CASSQAERRGGSYNEQFF
CDR3nt: TGTGCCAGCAGCCAAGCGGAAAGGCGGGGGGGTTCCTACAATGAGCAGTTCTTC

j_gene: TRBJ2-5
v_gene: TRBV9
d_gene: TRBD1
abundance: .
CDR3aa: CASSHGTGGETQYF
CDR3nt: TGTGCCAGCAGCCACGGGACAGGGGGAGAGACCCAGTACTTC

j_gene: TRBJ1-1
v_gene: TRBV7-2
d_gene: TRBD1
abundance: .
CDR3aa: CASSLVKGANTEAFF
CDR3nt: TGTGCCAGCAGCTTAGTGAAGGGGGCAAACACTGAAGCTTTCTTT

j_gene: TRBJ2-2
v_gene: TRBV5-1
d_gene: .
abundance: few
CDR3aa: CASSLDQLIGGGELFF
CDR3nt: TGCGCCAGCAGCTTGGACCAACTGATTGGTGGCGGGGAGCTGTTTTTT

j_gene: TRBJ2-3
v_gene: TRBV25-1
d_gene: TRBD1
abundance: few
CDR3aa: CASPWDRGMADTQYF
CDR3nt: TGTGCCAGCCCCTGGGACAGGGGAATGGCAGATACGCAGTATTTT

j_gene: TRBJ1-2
v_gene: TRBV18
d_gene: .
abundance: many
CDR3aa: CASSPTANYGYTF
CDR3nt: TGTGCCAGCTCACCGACAGCTAACTATGGCTACACCTTC

j_gene: TRBJ2-5
v_gene: TRBV4-3
d_gene: .
abundance: few
CDR3aa: CASSQGSLSGETQYF
CDR3nt: TGCGCCAGCAGCCAAGGGTCCCTCTCTGGGGAGACCCAGTACTTC

j_gene: TRBJ1-4
v_gene: TRBV7-8
d_gene: .
abundance: .
CDR3aa: CASSLKRDSEKLFF
CDR3nt: TGTGCCAGCAGCTTAAAGAGGGATTCTGAAAAACTGTTTTTT

j_gene: TRBJ2-1
v_gene: TRBV7-2
d_gene: .
abundance: .
CDR3aa: CASSSPGTLGEQFF
CDR3nt: TGTGCCAGCAGCTCCCCCGGGACTTTAGGTGAGCAGTTCTTC

j_gene: TRBJ2-5
v_gene: TRBV7-9
d_gene: .
abundance: .
CDR3aa: CASSFFPNSGASIGETQYF
CDR3nt: TGTGCCAGCAGCTTCTTCCCCAATTCAGGGGCTTCAATAGGAGAGACCCAGTACTTC

j_gene: TRBJ1-2
v_gene: TRBV6-4
d_gene: TRBD1
abundance: .
CDR3aa: CASSDAPGQADGYTF
CDR3nt: TGTGCCAGCAGTGACGCCCCGGGACAGGCGGACGGCTACACCTTC

j_gene: TRBJ1-1
v_gene: TRBV29-1
d_gene: .
abundance: .
CDR3aa: CSVAKNTEAFF
CDR3nt: TGCAGCGTGGCCAAGAACACTGAAGCTTTCTTT

j_gene: TRBJ1-1
v_gene: TRBV29-1
d_gene: .
abundance: many
CDR3aa: CSFLNTEAFF
CDR3nt: TGCAGCTTTTTGAACACTGAAGCTTTCTTT